These 26 T cell receptor beta chains originate from one sample sequenced in a study of blood T cell repertoires in COVID-19. Sequencing was performed with immunoSEQ multiplex PCR; in TCRdb, only in-frame clones are kept and a portion is missing. The sample comprises about 130,000 clones, 83% of which are singletons, and about a sixth rests with the top ten. Input material: PBMCs or T cells enriched from blood (not recorded which). The receptors shown here come from a man aged 25 to 45 who had recovered from COVID-19.

CDR3 in DNA: TGTGCCAGCCAGGGACAGTTGGTTGGAAACACCATATATTTT. It translates to CASQGQLVGNTIYF. This chain links TRBV2 with TRBJ1-3; 7 bases match TRBD1. CDR3 size: 14 residues. V lost 8 bases and J lost 3; bases outside the gene matches: 7. Germline V lookup: CDR1 SNHLY, CDR2 FYNNEI. The complete variable domain, with remaining parts taken from reference TRBV2 and TRBJ1-3, reads EPEVTQTPSHQVTQMGQEVILRCVPISNHLYFYWYRQILGQKVEFLVSFYNNEISEKSEIFDDQFSVERPDGSNFTLKIRSTKLEDSAMYFCASQGQLVGNTIYFGEGSWLTVV.

This clone has only a few counts. This chain joins TRBV16 and TRBJ1-1, with D maybe TRBD1 (5 bases). This CDR3 is 15 amino acids long. V was clipped by 4 bases and J by 2 bases, with 14 bases between them. Looked up from germline, CDR1 is KGHSY and CDR2 is FQNENV. For the CDR3, the DNA is TGTGCCAGCAGCCCGCAGGCAGGGCTAAACACTGAAGCTTTCTTT. This codes for CASSPQAGLNTEAFF.

This rearrangement joins TRBV5-1 to TRBJ1-4; tentative D call: TRBD1 (6 bases). The V gene lost 5 bases and the J gene lost 5 bases, with 16 bases spanning the gap. Germline V CDR1 and CDR2: SGHRS, YFSETQ. This CDR3 has 15 amino acids. CDR3 protein: CASRAGTQENEKLFF. DNA for the CDR3: TGCGCCAGCAGAGCCGGGACACAGGAAAATGAAAAACTGTTTTTT.

J is TRBJ2-7 and V is TRBV7-9; D may be TRBD2 (5 bases). V lost 2 bases and J 3 bases, leaving 14 bases between the germline ends. The CDR3 sequence is 15 residues long. Germline CDR1 SEHNR, CDR2 FQNEAQ (reference sequence). CDR3 DNA sequence: TGTGCCAGCAGCTTATCGCTAGCCGAAAACTACGAGCAGTACTTC. Protein product: CASSLSLAENYEQYF.

This clone was seen a single time. The V call is TRBV7-2, the J call TRBJ2-2; 10 bases line up with TRBD1. This CDR3 has 15 residues. The germline V gene encodes CDR1 SGHTA and CDR2 FQGNSA. V gave up 5 bases and J gave up 6 bases; unmatched junction bases: 6. Here the CDR3 DNA reads TGTGCCAGCAGCCCGGGACAGGGGTCAGCCGGGGAGCTGTTTTTT. It yields the protein CASSPGQGSAGELFF. Looking up the rest from reference TRBV7-2 and TRBJ2-2 gives the full variable domain: GAGVSQSPSNKVTEKGKDVELRCDPISGHTALYWYRQSLGQGLEFLIYFQGNSAPDKSGLPSDRFSAERTGGSVSTLTIQRTQQEDSAVYLCASSPGQGSAGELFFGEGSRLTVL.

The genes are TRBV6-5 and TRBJ2-3; possible D gene TRBD2, 5 bases. The ends were cut back, 8 bases at V and 6 bases at J, with 9 bases in the middle. Germline assignment: CDR1 MNHEY and CDR2 SVGAGI. This CDR3 contains 11 residues. The DNA of the CDR3 is TGTGCCAGCCGGCGGAGGGATACGCAGTATTTT. The encoded protein is CASRRRDTQYF.

This chain links TRBV2 with TRBJ2-7, with D perhaps matching TRBD1 (6 bases). Trimming left V 6 bases short and J 7 bases short, with 13 bases between. The CDR3 covers 12 residues. Germline V lookup: CDR1 SNHLY, CDR2 FYNNEI. The CDR3 bases are TGTGCCAGCAGCACCGGGACACTAGAGCAGTACGTC. Amino acid sequence: CASSTGTLEQYV.

The table lists this clone with a count of one. This chain connects TRBV19 to TRBJ2-3; a possible D gene is TRBD1 (6 bases). Germline V gene data show CDR1 as LNHDA and CDR2 as SQIVND (reference sequence). With 11 bases removed from V and 2 bases from J, the gap between germline ends came to 14 bases. The CDR3 runs to 13 residues. The chain's CDR3 is CACFNRVTDTQYF. For the CDR3, the DNA is TGTGCCTGCTTTAACAGGGTCACAGATACGCAGTATTTT.

This clone was counted between two and nine times. The same CDR3 arises from other DNA sequences in this sample as well. The chain links TRBV5-1 to TRBJ1-4; 9 nucleotides agree with TRBD1. The germline V gene encodes CDR1 SGHRS and CDR2 YFSETQ. Losses at the gene ends were 4 bases for V and 5 bases for J; bases not matched to a gene: 3. The CDR3 loop spans 14 amino acids. Written as DNA, the CDR3 is TGCGCCAGCAGCACCGACAGGGGGAATGAAAAACTGTTTTTT. This encodes CASSTDRGNEKLFF.

This clone was seen a few times. Other DNA sequences in this sample translate to the same CDR3. The CDR3 DNA follows: TGTGCCAGCAGCTTACAGGAGAACACTGAAGCTTTCTTT. Residues: CASSLQENTEAFF. V gene TRBV7-9 combines with J gene TRBJ1-1; D is undetermined. Germline lookup yields CDR1 SEHNR and CDR2 FQNEAQ (reference sequence). Trimming left V 2 bases short and J 1 base short, with 5 bases between. The CDR3 consists of 13 residues.

J is TRBJ2-2 and V is TRBV7-6; TRBD1 agrees at 8 bases. This CDR3 is built from 13 residues. V lost 10 bases to trimming and J lost 4 bases; unmatched junction nucleotides: 5. Germline lookup yields CDR1 SGHVS and CDR2 FNYEAQ. CDR3 sequence (DNA): TGTGCCACACAGGGGGAGGCCACCGGGGAGCTGTTTTTT. This gives the protein CATQGEATGELFF.

The rearrangement uses TRBV6-5 and TRBJ2-3; tentative D call: TRBD2 (6 bases). The germline V and J ends were trimmed by 8 bases and 1 base, with 10 bases remaining between them. This CDR3 contains 13 residues. The germline V gene has CDR1 MNHEY and CDR2 SVGAGI. The DNA of the CDR3 is TGTGCCAGCTTCCGCGGGGGCACAGATACGCAGTATTTT. It yields the protein CASFRGGTDTQYF.

The chain links TRBV27 to TRBJ1-6; D gene unclear. V was clipped by 0 bases and J by 7 bases, with 16 bases between them. Germline V gives CDR1 MNHEY, CDR2 SMNVEV (reference sequence). The CDR3 is made up of 17 amino acids. The CDR3 sequence: CASSLSEKQRRNSPLHF. The DNA of the CDR3 is TGTGCCAGCAGTTTATCCGAAAAACAGAGAAGAAATTCACCCCTCCACTTT.

The genes are TRBV18 and TRBJ2-5; TRBD1 agrees at 8 bases. This CDR3 region has 16 residues. Trimming took 1 base from V and 2 from J; bases not matched to a gene: 6. The germline gives CDR1 KGHSH, CDR2 LQKENI. CDR3: CASSPRLGQAQETQYF. CDR3 in DNA: TGTGCCAGCTCACCACGCCTGGGACAGGCACAAGAGACCCAGTACTTC.

The V and J genes are TRBV2 and TRBJ2-1; perhaps TRBD2 as D (6 bases). The V end lost 4 bases, the J end lost 9 bases, and 16 bases lay between the germline ends. Germline assignment: CDR1 SNHLY and CDR2 FYNNEI. This CDR3 is built from 14 residues. The CDR3 here is CASSVPAGWSEQFF. CDR3 nucleotides: TGTGCCAGCAGTGTGCCAGCGGGCTGGTCTGAGCAGTTCTTC. Full variable domain (missing parts from reference TRBV2 and TRBJ2-1): EPEVTQTPSHQVTQMGQEVILRCVPISNHLYFYWYRQILGQKVEFLVSFYNNEISEKSEIFDDQFSVERPDGSNFTLKIRSTKLEDSAMYFCASSVPAGWSEQFFGPGTRLTVL.

The CDR3 sequence is CASRNRDSSDTQYF. CDR3 DNA sequence: TGTGCCAGCAGAAACAGGGATTCTTCAGATACGCAGTATTTT. The rearrangement uses TRBV27 and TRBJ2-3; TRBD1 might be the D (6 bases). Trimming took 6 bases from V and 4 from J, leaving 14 bases between them. Germline-derived CDR1 and CDR2 are MNHEY and SMNVEV (reference sequence). The CDR3 contains 14 residues.

This clone was picked up one time. This chain uses TRBV2 with TRBJ1-5, with D unclear. CDR1 and CDR2 (germline): SNHLY, FYNNEI. V was clipped by 4 bases and J by 1 base, with 8 bases between them. The CDR3 has 14 amino acids. CDR3 amino acids: CASSVAGSNQPQHF. The CDR3 DNA reads as TGTGCCAGCAGTGTTGCGGGAAGCAATCAGCCCCAGCATTTT.

The chain couples TRBV5-4 to TRBJ1-3; 7 positions agree with TRBD1. CDR1 is SGHNT, CDR2 YYREEE, per germline (reference sequence). V lost 4 bases, J lost 4 bases, and 5 bases stayed unmatched. This CDR3 has 14 amino acids. The chain's CDR3 is CASSQDRAGNTIYF. The CDR3 bases are TGTGCCAGCAGCCAAGACAGGGCCGGAAACACCATATATTTT.

The rearrangement links TRBV7-3 to TRBJ2-1, with 8 bases matching TRBD2. Germline loops: CDR1 SGHTA, CDR2 FQGTGA. The CDR3 spans 15 residues. The J segment lost 8 bases and the V segment lost 5 bases, leaving 11 bases of the junction unmatched. CDR3 nucleotides: TGTGCCAGCAGCCCAAGAGCGGGAGTAGTTGATGAGCAGTTCTTC. Translated, it gives CASSPRAGVVDEQFF.

The rearrangement uses TRBV5-1 and TRBJ1-3; TRBD1 might be the D (5 bases). The CDR3 consists of 15 residues. V was pared by 1 base and J by 2 bases, with 10 bases between. Germline V gives CDR1 SGHRS, CDR2 YFSETQ. CDR3 DNA sequence: TGCGCCAGCAGCTTGAACGGGGGTACTGGAAACACCATATATTTT. This codes for CASSLNGGTGNTIYF.

V is TRBV7-9 and J is TRBJ1-6; the D is unclear. The V end was cut by 3 bases, the J end by 3 bases, with 9 bases between. The CDR3 consists of 15 residues. Germline CDR1 SEHNR, CDR2 FQNEAQ (reference sequence). CDR3 in DNA: TGTGCCAGCAGCTTGGGAGGGCTCTATAATTCACCCCTCCACTTT. Its protein product is CASSLGGLYNSPLHF.

Worth noting for this clone: Distinct nucleotide sequences in the sample also encode this CDR3. The chain joins TRBV28 to TRBJ1-2; 9 positions match TRBD1. CDR1 and CDR2 from the germline V gene are MDHEN and SYDVKM. The CDR3 is 13 residues long. V lost 4 bases, J lost 5 bases, and 2 bases stayed unmatched. The CDR3 here is CASSSGQGYGYTF. The CDR3 coding sequence is TGTGCCAGCAGTTCCGGACAGGGGTATGGCTACACCTTC.

The V call is TRBV5-1, the J call TRBJ1-1; D is unresolved. The CDR3 is 15 residues long. Germline CDR1 reads SGHRS; CDR2 reads YFSETQ. Trimming removed 4 bases at V and 1 base at J, with 14 bases between. CDR3 residues: CASSPGETSNTEAFF. The CDR3 DNA reads TGCGCCAGCAGCCCCGGCGAGACATCGAACACTGAAGCTTTCTTT.

The chain recombines TRBV3-1 (or the pseudogene TRBV3-2) with TRBJ2-5; 9 positions agree with TRBD2. Unmatched junction bases numbered 11, after V lost 1 base and J lost 5 bases. The CDR3 runs 17 residues. Germline V gene lookup returns CDR1 LGHDT and CDR2 YNNKEL (reference sequence). CDR3 in amino acids: CASSQGRAAGGSETQYF. CDR3 in DNA: TGTGCCAGCAGCCAAGGACGGGCGGCGGGAGGGTCGGAGACCCAGTACTTC.

V is TRBV6-5 and J is TRBJ2-3; 8 nucleotides agree with TRBD2. Unmatched junction bases numbered 3, after V lost 6 bases and J lost 1 base. Germline CDR1 MNHEY, CDR2 SVGAGI. There are 14 residues in the CDR3. CDR3 nucleotides: TGTGCCAGCAGCCTACTAGCGGGCACAGATACGCAGTATTTT. Its translation is CASSLLAGTDTQYF.

The genes are TRBV4-1 and TRBJ1-1; 11 nucleotides agree with TRBD1. The CDR3 is 14 amino acids. Germline V CDR1 and CDR2: MGHRA, YSYEKL. J lost 4 bases, V lost 4 bases, and 2 bases had no gene match. The CDR3 region has the DNA TGCGCCAGCAGCCCCGGGACAGGGGGCACTGAAGCTTTCTTT. Translated: CASSPGTGGTEAFF.